This record covers a single T cell receptor (beta chain). This CDR3 is 14 amino acids long. Germline CDR1 reads SNHLY; CDR2 reads FYNNEI. Trimming cost V 7 bases and J 6 bases, with 15 bases left between them. This record belongs to a study of shared clonotypes between healthy human individuals. TCRdb keeps only in-frame clones here, not all; method: immunoSEQ multiplex PCR. In the table there are over 1.4 million clones, roughly 96% of which are singletons. The origin of this receptor is a man aged 30 to 45 in good health. The chain links TRBV2 to TRBJ2-2, with D perhaps matching TRBD1 or TRBD2 (5 bases each). What was sequenced was naive CD4+ T cells sorted from blood. The subset was: CD45RA+ positively selected. CDR3 coding DNA: TGTGCCAGCATGCCAGGGATGGACTCCGGGGAGCTGTTTTTT. Its protein is CASMPGMDSGELFF.